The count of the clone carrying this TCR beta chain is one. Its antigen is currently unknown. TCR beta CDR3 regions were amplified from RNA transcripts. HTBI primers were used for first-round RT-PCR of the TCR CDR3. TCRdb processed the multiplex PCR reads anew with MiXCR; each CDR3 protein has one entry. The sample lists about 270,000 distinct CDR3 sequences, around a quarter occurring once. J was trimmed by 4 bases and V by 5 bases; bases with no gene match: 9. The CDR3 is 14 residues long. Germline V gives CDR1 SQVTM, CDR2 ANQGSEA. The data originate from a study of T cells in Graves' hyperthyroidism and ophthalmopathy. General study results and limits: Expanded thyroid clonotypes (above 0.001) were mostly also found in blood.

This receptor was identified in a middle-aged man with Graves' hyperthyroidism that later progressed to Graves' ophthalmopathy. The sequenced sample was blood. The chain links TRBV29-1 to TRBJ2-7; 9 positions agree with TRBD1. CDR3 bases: TGCAGCGTTAGAACGGGACAGGGAAAATACGAGCAGTACTTC. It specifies CSVRTGQGKYEQYF.